The 27 T cell receptor beta chains in this list originate from one sample, sequenced in a study of Graves' ophthalmopathy and Graves' hyperthyroidism. RNA transcripts served as template for amplifying TCR beta CDR3 sequences. Following a first-round RT-PCR that used HTBI primers, a second-round multiplex PCR was carried out. TCRdb processed the multiplex PCR reads anew with MiXCR; each CDR3 protein has one entry. In the table there are about 420,000 distinct CDR3 sequences, around 20% of which are singletons. What was sequenced was peripheral blood. These receptors were collected from a woman younger than 35 with stable Graves' hyperthyroidism.

This clonotype was counted at least ten times. The chain employs TRBV29-1 and TRBJ2-7; D ambiguous. V dropped 0 bases and J dropped 3 bases, with 6 bases sitting between them. CDR3 length equals 12 residues. Germline V gene data show CDR1 as SQVTM and CDR2 as ANQGSEA. The CDR3 DNA follows: TGCAGCGTTGAAGATGTGGGCTACGAGCAGTACTTC. Translation: CSVEDVGYEQYF.

This clonotype was found many times. The rearrangement joins TRBV12-3 or TRBV12-4 to TRBJ2-7, with 13 bases lining up with TRBD2. There are 13 residues in the CDR3. V trimming: 6 bases; J trimming: 4 bases; junction bases outside the gene matches: 0. CDR3 protein: CASRTSGRYEQYF. CDR3 nucleotides: TGTGCCAGCAGGACTAGCGGGAGGTACGAGCAGTACTTC.

The chain recombines TRBV20-1 with TRBJ2-5; 14 bases line up with TRBD2. The J segment lost 5 bases and the V segment lost 3 bases, leaving 11 bases of the junction unmatched. The CDR3 is made up of 17 amino acids. CDR1 and CDR2 from the germline V gene are DFQATT and SNEGSKA (reference sequence). The DNA of the CDR3 is TGCAGTGCTAGGATTCCGGGACTAGCGGGAGCCGGCGAGACCCAGTACTTC. Amino acid sequence: CSARIPGLAGAGETQYF.

Only a few counts were recorded for this clonotype. The V call is TRBV6-4, the J call TRBJ2-7; 10 bases line up with TRBD1. Germline V gene lookup returns CDR1 MRHNA and CDR2 SNTAGT. Trimming removed 6 bases from V and 5 bases from J; junction bases left unmatched: 10. CDR3 size: 15 residues. The CDR3 region has the DNA TGTGCCAGCAGCCCCTCGGGGACAGGGGTCCACGAGCAGTACTTC. It specifies CASSPSGTGVHEQYF.

In its sample, this clonotype was seen many times. V is TRBV6-1 and J is TRBJ2-7, with TRBD2 matching over 16 bases. There are 16 residues in the CDR3. CDR1 is MNHNS and CDR2 is SASEGT in the germline V gene. Trimming removed 5 bases from V and 2 bases from J; junction bases left unmatched: 3. The chain's CDR3 is CASSKGTSGRAYEQYF. The CDR3 DNA follows: TGTGCCAGCAGTAAAGGGACTAGCGGGAGGGCCTACGAGCAGTACTTC.

The CDR3 sequence: CASSRLDRDNSPLHF. The CDR3, as DNA: TGTGCCAGCAGCCGACTAGACAGAGATAATTCACCCCTCCACTTT. The J gene is TRBJ1-6, the V gene TRBV11-2; the D gene is possibly TRBD1 (5 bases). Trimming shortened V by 5 bases and J by 5 bases, and 13 bases separated the two germline ends. CDR3 size: 15 residues. Germline V gives CDR1 SGHAT, CDR2 FQNNGV.

This clonotype was seen many times. The chain combines TRBV5-1 with TRBJ1-1; D not resolved. CDR1 and CDR2 from the germline V gene are SGHRS and YFSETQ. Deletions cut 0 bases from V and 6 bases from J, with 30 bases between. The length of the CDR3 is 20 residues. CDR3 DNA: TGCGCCAGCAGCTTGGGATACCTACCCACACGAAGTAGGGAAGGATCTGAAGCTTTCTTT. Protein product: CASSLGYLPTRSREGSEAFF.

This clonotype has ten or more counts. CDR3: CASSFDTQETQYF. The CDR3 DNA follows: TGTGCCAGCAGTTTCGACACTCAAGAGACCCAGTACTTC. This chain links TRBV28 with TRBJ2-5; D call uncertain. The length of the CDR3 is 13 residues. Trimming took off 3 bases at V and 2 bases at J, with 7 bases between the two ends. Germline V lookup: CDR1 MDHEN, CDR2 SYDVKM. Full variable domain (missing parts from reference TRBV28 and TRBJ2-5): DVKVTQSSRYLVKRTGEKVFLECVQDMDHENMFWYRQDPGLGLRLIYFSYDVKMKEKGDIPEGYSVSREKKERFSLILESASTNQTSMYLCASSFDTQETQYFGPGTRLLVL.

This clonotype was seen ten or more times. An end of the junction does not agree with germline; a read error may underlie this. This sequence joins TRBV6-2 or TRBV6-3 and TRBJ2-4; TRBD2 might be the D (6 bases). CDR1 is MNHEY, CDR2 SVGEGT, per germline. There are 16 residues in the CDR3. As DNA, the CDR3 is TGTGCCAGCAGTTATTTTCCGGGGGAGGCCAAAAACATTAAGTACTTC. Protein product: CASSYFPGEAKNIKYF.

This clonotype was seen repeatedly, ten times or more. The genes are TRBV28 and TRBJ2-7; maybe TRBD2 (7 bases). Between the trimmed V and J ends, which lost 10 bases and 7 bases, there was a span of 26 bases. The CDR3 contains 15 residues. CDR1 is MDHEN, CDR2 SYDVKM, per germline. CDR3 sequence: CATRGVGQGREEQYF. The CDR3 DNA sequence: TGTGCCACCCGAGGGGTAGGGCAGGGGAGGGAAGAGCAGTACTTC.

At least ten counts were recorded for this clonotype. The rearrangement uses TRBV28 and TRBJ1-5; D is unclear. Germline assignment: CDR1 MDHEN and CDR2 SYDVKM. Trimming pared 6 bases from V and 4 bases from J, leaving 10 bases between. The CDR3 runs 13 residues. The CDR3 protein is CASRKAGNQPQHF. CDR3 sequence (DNA): TGTGCCAGCAGGAAGGCAGGAAATCAGCCCCAGCATTTT.

This clonotype was counted ten times or more. V gene TRBV20-1 combines with J gene TRBJ2-7, with 13 positions matching TRBD2. Germline V lookup: CDR1 DFQATT, CDR2 SNEGSKA (reference sequence). The CDR3 contains 16 residues. V lost 4 bases and J lost 0; bases outside the gene matches: 6. The CDR3 nucleotides are TGCAGTGCTATCGGACTAGCGGGAGAGACCTCCTACGAGCAGTACTTC. Its translation is CSAIGLAGETSYEQYF.

This clonotype was seen more than once but under ten times. The genes are TRBV30 and TRBJ2-2; D is undetermined. Germline V CDR1 and CDR2: GTSNPN, SVGIG (reference sequence). Between the trimmed V and J ends, which lost 4 bases and 7 bases, there was a span of 7 bases. This CDR3 is built from 11 residues. CDR3 nucleotide sequence: TGTGCCTGGAAAGGGCTCGGGGAGCTGTTTTTT. Translation gives CAWKGLGELFF.

There are many counts of this clonotype. The chain links TRBV13 to TRBJ2-7, with 10 positions matching TRBD2. Losses at the gene ends were 6 bases for V and 2 bases for J; bases not matched to a gene: 7. CDR1 is PRHDT, CDR2 FYEKMQ, per germline (reference sequence). There are 15 residues in the CDR3. CDR3 sequence: CASSPRAGGAYEQYF. As DNA, the CDR3 is TGTGCCAGCAGTCCTCGAGCGGGGGGGGCCTACGAGCAGTACTTC.

This clonotype turned up a few times. The chain combines TRBV12-3 or TRBV12-4 with TRBJ2-5; TRBD1 matches 7 bases. CDR3 length: 13 amino acids. V gave up 3 bases and J gave up 4 bases; unmatched junction bases: 2. The CDR3 DNA sequence: TGTGCCAGCAGTTTTCACAGGGGAGAGACCCAGTACTTC. Its protein is CASSFHRGETQYF.

This clonotype was seen ten or more times. The chain combines TRBV15 with TRBJ2-7; 7 bases fit TRBD1. The CDR3 spans 15 residues. The ends lost 6 bases at V and 3 bases at J; junction bases unmatched: 11. Per germline, CDR1 LNHNV and CDR2 YYDKDF (reference sequence). CDR3 protein: CATRLNYRGGYEQYF. The CDR3 nucleotides are TGTGCCACCAGGCTAAACTACAGGGGTGGCTACGAGCAGTACTTC.

This clonotype was recorded many times. The rearrangement links TRBV28 to TRBJ1-5; no clear D. Germline V gene lookup returns CDR1 MDHEN and CDR2 SYDVKM. CDR3 length: 15 amino acids. The V gene lost 2 bases and the J gene lost 5 bases, with 13 bases spanning the gap. CDR3 coding DNA: TGTGCCAGCAGTTTACCCGGGCGGCGGGATCAGCCCCAGCATTTT. Residues: CASSLPGRRDQPQHF. Looking up the rest from reference TRBV28 and TRBJ1-5 gives the full variable domain: DVKVTQSSRYLVKRTGEKVFLECVQDMDHENMFWYRQDPGLGLRLIYFSYDVKMKEKGDIPEGYSVSREKKERFSLILESASTNQTSMYLCASSLPGRRDQPQHFGDGTRLSIL.

This clonotype was observed at least ten times. The V call is TRBV5-1, the J call TRBJ1-1; unclear D gene. CDR3 length: 15 residues. In germline, CDR1 is SGHRS, CDR2 YFSETQ. The V and J ends lost 0 bases and 1 base respectively, with 10 bases between them. The CDR3 is CASSLAHTQNTEAFF. CDR3 sequence (DNA): TGCGCCAGCAGCTTGGCTCATACCCAGAACACTGAAGCTTTCTTT.

The chain has TRBV10-3 and TRBJ1-1, with D possibly being TRBD1 (5 bases). This CDR3 is built from 15 residues. Germline V CDR1 and CDR2: ENHRY, SYGVKD. The ends were cut back, 10 bases at V and 4 bases at J, with 22 bases in the middle. CDR3 in DNA: TGTGCCACCCGGTTGGGACGCCTTCCTGGCACTGAAGCTTTCTTT. Translating it yields CATRLGRLPGTEAFF.

This clonotype was recorded a few times. This chain joins TRBV6-1 and TRBJ1-5; unclear D gene. The germline V gene has CDR1 MNHNS and CDR2 SASEGT. There are 15 residues in the CDR3. Trimming shortened V by 7 bases and J by 5 bases, and 18 bases separated the two germline ends. This CDR3 reads CASIVGYPAHQPQHF. For the CDR3, the DNA is TGTGCCAGCATAGTGGGCTATCCAGCGCATCAGCCCCAGCATTTT.

Points on this clonotype: A read error may explain this, as a much larger clone is one base away. V is TRBV12-3 or TRBV12-4 and J is TRBJ1-5; D is undetermined. The CDR3 consists of 15 residues. Trimming cost V 2 bases and J 1 base, with 9 bases left between them. This CDR3 is CASSLWSVSNQPQHF. The CDR3 DNA follows: TGTGCCAGCAGTTTATGGTCGGTGAGCAATCAGCCCCAGCATTTT.

CDR3 sequence reads: CASSLRVGLAGAKNIQYF. The CDR3 DNA sequence: TGTGCCAGCAGCCTCCGGGTTGGACTAGCGGGAGCCAAAAACATTCAGTACTTC. J is TRBJ2-4 and V is TRBV3-1, with TRBD2 identical over 11 bases. V dropped 4 bases and J dropped 0; count of bases not matched to a gene: 8. The CDR3 extends over 18 amino acids. Germline V gene lookup returns CDR1 LGHDT and CDR2 YNNKEL (reference sequence).

The chain links TRBV3-1 to TRBJ1-1; no clear D. CDR3 length: 14 residues. Per germline, CDR1 LGHDT and CDR2 YNNKEL (reference sequence). V was cut by 3 bases and J by 5 bases, with 13 bases left in between. The CDR3 loop reads CASSQVIGLTEAFF. The CDR3 DNA reads TGTGCCAGCAGCCAGGTAATCGGGTTGACTGAAGCTTTCTTT.

The sample holds many counts of this clonotype. This chain uses TRBV6-5 with TRBJ1-6, with 7 positions matching TRBD1. The V gene end was trimmed by 6 bases and the J gene end by 2 bases; junction bases not matched to a gene: 4. Germline lookup yields CDR1 MNHEY and CDR2 SVGAGI. The CDR3 sequence is 15 residues long. CDR3 sequence: CASRTGTAYNSPLHF. The CDR3 nucleotides read TGTGCCAGCAGAACCGGGACAGCCTATAATTCACCCCTCCACTTT.

This clonotype was counted only a few times. The chain combines TRBV3-1 with TRBJ1-2, with TRBD1 matching over 7 bases. The CDR3 length is 14 residues. Germline V gives CDR1 LGHDT, CDR2 YNNKEL (reference sequence). Trimming took 8 bases from V and 4 from J; bases not matched to a gene: 10. CDR3 amino acids: CASSTRQGSYGYTF. CDR3 sequence (DNA): TGTGCCAGCTCTACTCGACAGGGAAGCTATGGCTACACCTTC.

The rearrangement uses TRBV27 and TRBJ1-2; TRBD1 matches at 8 bases. CDR1 and CDR2 (germline): MNHEY, SMNVEV (reference sequence). V shed 3 bases and J 8 bases; nucleotides not matched to a gene: 5. This CDR3 is 13 amino acids long. CDR3 protein: CASSFRQGHGYTF. The CDR3 coding sequence is TGTGCCAGCAGTTTTAGACAGGGGCACGGCTACACCTTC.

The CDR3 loop reads CASSPGLAGGPYQETQYF. DNA for the CDR3: TGTGCCAGCAGTCCCGGACTAGCGGGGGGCCCTTACCAAGAGACCCAGTACTTC. V gene TRBV28 combines with J gene TRBJ2-5; 14 nucleotides align to TRBD2. The V segment lost 5 bases and the J segment 0 bases; nucleotides outside the gene matches: 8. In germline, CDR1 is MDHEN, CDR2 SYDVKM. The CDR3 contains 18 residues.